The clone carrying this T cell receptor (beta chain) was observed a handful of times. Its antigen is currently unknown. The data originate from a study of human T cells and chemical hapten exposure. The wider study: The scalp of each patient received a weekly diphenylcyclopropenone dose for the full roughly 25-week study. Patients were mainly female, each with alopecia areata, totalis or universalis.

As for time point: pre-sensitization, week 0. The treatment is: therapeutic diphenylcyclopropenone sensitization with weekly scalp DPC. Per the original data handling: Between about 23,224 and 700,000 TCRs appeared in each sample, and the median stood at approximately 100,000. TCRdb passed the RACE reads through MiXCR, listing each CDR3 protein once. The V and J calls reflect TCRdb's pipeline rather than the authors' work. This sample has about 180,000 distinct CDR3 sequences, with 25% to 30% found just once. General observations from the study: While controls formed fewer of them, expanded TCRs formed significantly more large CDR3 similarity clusters.

The CDR3 is 14 residues long. CDR1 is LNHNV, CDR2 YYDKDF, per germline (reference sequence). V was cut by 4 bases and J by 0 bases, with 9 bases left in between. This chain links TRBV15 with TRBJ1-1; perhaps TRBD1 as D (6 bases). This clonotype was sampled from a woman younger than 45 with alopecia areata. Some clones in this sample may be carry-over from other donors' samples. The specimen was whole blood, collected in connection with sensitization to the hapten diphenylcyclopropenone (DPC). Here the CDR3 reads CATSKRQVNTEAFF. CDR3 nucleotides: TGTGCCACCAGCAAGCGACAGGTGAACACTGAAGCTTTCTTT. The whole variable domain, filled in from reference TRBV15 and TRBJ1-1, reads DAMVIQNPRYQVTQFGKPVTLSCSQTLNHNVMYWYQQKSSQAPKLLFHYYDKDFNNEADTPDNFQSRRPNTSFCFLDIRSPGLGDTAMYLCATSKRQVNTEAFFGQGTRLTVV.